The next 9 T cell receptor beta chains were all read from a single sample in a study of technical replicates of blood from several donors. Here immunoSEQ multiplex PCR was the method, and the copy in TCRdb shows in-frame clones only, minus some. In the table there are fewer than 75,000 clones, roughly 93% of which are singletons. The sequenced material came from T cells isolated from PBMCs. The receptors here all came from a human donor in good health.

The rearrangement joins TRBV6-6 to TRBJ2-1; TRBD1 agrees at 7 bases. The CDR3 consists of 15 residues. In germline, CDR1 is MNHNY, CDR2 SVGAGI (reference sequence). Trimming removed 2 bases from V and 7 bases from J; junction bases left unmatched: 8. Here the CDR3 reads CASSYPPGQKNEQFF. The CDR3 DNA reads TGTGCCAGCAGTTACCCCCCGGGACAGAAAAATGAGCAGTTCTTC.

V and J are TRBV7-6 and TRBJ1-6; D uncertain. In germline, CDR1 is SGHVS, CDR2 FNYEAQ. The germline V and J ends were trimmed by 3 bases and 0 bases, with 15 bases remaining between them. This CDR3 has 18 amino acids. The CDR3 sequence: CASSLRRERSSYNSPLHF. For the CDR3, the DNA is TGTGCCAGCAGCTTGAGACGGGAAAGGAGCTCCTATAATTCACCCCTCCACTTT. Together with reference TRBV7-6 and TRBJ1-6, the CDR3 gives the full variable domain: GAGVSQSPRYKVTKRGQDVALRCDPISGHVSLYWYRQALGQGPEFLTYFNYEAQQDKSGLPNDRFSAERPEGSISTLTIQRTEQRDSAMYRCASSLRRERSSYNSPLHFGNGTRLTVT.

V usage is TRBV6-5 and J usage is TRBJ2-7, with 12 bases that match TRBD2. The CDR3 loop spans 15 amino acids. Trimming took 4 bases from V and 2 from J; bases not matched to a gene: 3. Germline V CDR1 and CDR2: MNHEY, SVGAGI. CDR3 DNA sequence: TGTGCCAGCAGTTCCAGACTAGCGGGGGCCTACGAGCAGTACTTC. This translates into CASSSRLAGAYEQYF.

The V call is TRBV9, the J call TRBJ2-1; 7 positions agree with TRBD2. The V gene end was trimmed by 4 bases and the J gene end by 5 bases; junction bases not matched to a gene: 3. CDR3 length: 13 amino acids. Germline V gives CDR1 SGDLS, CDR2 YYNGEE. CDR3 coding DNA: TGTGCCAGCAGCCGGCTAGCGGACAATGAGCAGTTCTTC. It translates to CASSRLADNEQFF.

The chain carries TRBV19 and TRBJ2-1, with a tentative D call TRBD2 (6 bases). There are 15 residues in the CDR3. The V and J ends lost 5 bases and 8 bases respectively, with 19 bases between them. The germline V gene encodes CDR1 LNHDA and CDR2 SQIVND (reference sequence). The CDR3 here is CASSALTGLLDEQFF. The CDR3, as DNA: TGTGCCAGTAGTGCCCTCACGGGACTGTTGGATGAGCAGTTCTTC. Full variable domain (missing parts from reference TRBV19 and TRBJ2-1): DGGITQSPKYLFRKEGQNVTLSCEQNLNHDAMYWYRQDPGQGLRLIYYSQIVNDFQKGDIAEGYSVSREKKESFPLTVTSAQKNPTAFYLCASSALTGLLDEQFFGPGTRLTVL.

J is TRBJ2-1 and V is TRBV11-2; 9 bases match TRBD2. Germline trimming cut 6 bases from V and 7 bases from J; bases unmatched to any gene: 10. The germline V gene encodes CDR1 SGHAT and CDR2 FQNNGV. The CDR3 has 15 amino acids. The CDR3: CASRAVSGGWNEQFF. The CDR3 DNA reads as TGTGCCAGCAGAGCCGTAAGCGGGGGGTGGAATGAGCAGTTCTTC.

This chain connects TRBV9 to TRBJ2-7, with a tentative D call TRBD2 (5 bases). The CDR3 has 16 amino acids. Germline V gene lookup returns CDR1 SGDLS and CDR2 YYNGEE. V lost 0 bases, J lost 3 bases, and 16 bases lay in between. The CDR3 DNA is TGTGCCAGCAGCGTAGCCTACGGCGGAGGCTACTACGAGCAGTACTTC. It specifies CASSVAYGGGYYEQYF.

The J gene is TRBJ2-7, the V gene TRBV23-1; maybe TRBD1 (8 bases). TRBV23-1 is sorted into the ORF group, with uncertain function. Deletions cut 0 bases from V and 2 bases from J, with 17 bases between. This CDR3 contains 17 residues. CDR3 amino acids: CASSQSRTGTITYEQYF. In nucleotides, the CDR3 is TGCGCCAGCAGTCAATCCCGGACAGGGACTATAACCTACGAGCAGTACTTC.

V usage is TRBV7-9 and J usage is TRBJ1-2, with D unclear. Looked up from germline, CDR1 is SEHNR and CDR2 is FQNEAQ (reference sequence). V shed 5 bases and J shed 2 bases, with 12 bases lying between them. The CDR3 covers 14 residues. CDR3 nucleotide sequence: TGTGCCAGCAGCACTAGCCACACAAACTATGGCTACACCTTC. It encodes CASSTSHTNYGYTF.